This TCR beta chain is drawn from a study of PD-L1 blockade in urothelial cancer. Study details: After treatment start, blood was analyzed at 3 weeks (second dose) and at 6 weeks.

Profiled with immunoSEQ multiplex PCR; TCRdb holds only in-frame clones, not every one. This sample has tens of thousands of clones, with about 82% found just once. Time point defined: pretreatment peripheral blood. This sequence originates from a man older than 75 with urothelial cancer. Sample: PBMCs, taken around atezolizumab (anti-PD-L1) treatment.

DNA of the CDR3: TGTGCCAGCAGTTTCTCCGATGACATGAACACTGAAGCTTTCTTT. Protein sequence: CASSFSDDMNTEAFF. The chain recombines TRBV27 with TRBJ1-1; D uncertain. V lost 3 bases, J lost 0 bases, and 11 bases lay in between. The CDR3 spans 15 residues. CDR1 is MNHEY and CDR2 is SMNVEV in the germline V gene (reference sequence).